Presented here are 30 T cell receptor beta chains from one specimen sequenced in a study of blood T cell repertoires in COVID-19. Data came from immunoSEQ multiplex PCR; TCRdb stores just in-frame clones and leaves some out. The data hold 390,000 or so clones, with 70% to 90% observed a single time. Sequencing input: peripheral blood. These receptors were taken from a woman between 25 and 40 years old with active or convalescent COVID-19.

V is TRBV29-1 and J is TRBJ2-7; 12 bases are shared with TRBD2. There are 15 residues in the CDR3. From germline, CDR1 is SQVTM and CDR2 ANQGSEA. With V trimmed by 7 bases and J by 3 bases, 10 bases remained unmatched. The CDR3 loop is CSAGTSGPRGYEQYF. The CDR3 coding sequence is TGCAGCGCTGGGACTAGCGGGCCTCGGGGCTACGAGCAGTACTTC.

The V and J genes are TRBV10-2 and TRBJ1-1; 7 bases line up with TRBD1. J was trimmed by 1 base and V by 2 bases; bases with no gene match: 10. Germline-derived CDR1 and CDR2 are WSHSY and SAAADI. This CDR3 spans 17 amino acids. This chain's CDR3 is CASSERLKGAENTEAFF. CDR3 nucleotides: TGCGCCAGCAGTGAGAGGCTAAAGGGGGCTGAGAACACTGAAGCTTTCTTT.

The chain has TRBV5-1 and TRBJ1-2; 7 bases are a match to TRBD1. In germline, CDR1 is SGHRS, CDR2 YFSETQ. V lost 5 bases to trimming and J lost 5 bases; unmatched junction nucleotides: 12. This CDR3 contains 15 residues. The CDR3 nucleotides are TGCGCCAGCAGACCCGACCGGGACAGTGAATATGGCTACACCTTC. Translated: CASRPDRDSEYGYTF.

This chain connects TRBV4-1 to TRBJ2-7, with 7 bases identical to TRBD1. The CDR3 sequence is 15 residues long. Germline lookup yields CDR1 MGHRA and CDR2 YSYEKL. The junction had 11 bases not matched to a gene; V was cut back by 5 bases and J by 4 bases. The DNA of the CDR3 is TGCGCCAGCAGCGGTAACCGACAGGGTCGGTACGAGCAGTACTTC. It specifies CASSGNRQGRYEQYF.

The chain combines TRBV16 with TRBJ1-4; D is uncertain. Trimming pared 6 bases from V and 8 bases from J, leaving 7 bases between. The germline CDR1 and CDR2 sequences are KGHSY and FQNENV. There are 11 residues in the CDR3. The CDR3 sequence is CASSSGEKLFF. The CDR3 DNA follows: TGTGCCAGCAGTTCGGGGGAAAAACTGTTTTTT. Supplemented by reference TRBV16 and TRBJ1-4, the full variable domain reads GEEVAQTPKHLVRGEGQKAKLYCAPIKGHSYVFWYQQVLKNEFKFLISFQNENVFDETGMPKERFSAKCLPNSPCSLEIQATKLEDSAVYFCASSSGEKLFFGSGTQLSVL.

The chain combines TRBV4-1 with TRBJ1-5, with 7 bases aligning to TRBD1. The trim removed 3 bases at V and 3 bases at J, leaving 5 bases unmatched. Germline CDR1 is MGHRA and CDR2 is YSYEKL. The CDR3 is made up of 15 amino acids. CDR3 in amino acids: CASSQGDSPNQPQHF. DNA of the CDR3: TGCGCCAGCAGCCAGGGGGACAGCCCCAATCAGCCCCAGCATTTT.

The chain uses TRBV30 and TRBJ2-1; perhaps TRBD1 as D (5 bases). Trimming took 2 bases from V and 0 from J, leaving 11 bases between them. This CDR3 has 15 residues. Germline V gene data show CDR1 as GTSNPN and CDR2 as SVGIG (reference sequence). The CDR3 nucleotides read TGTGCCTGGAGTCCCCTAGACAGCTCCTACAATGAGCAGTTCTTC. Encoded protein: CAWSPLDSSYNEQFF.

CDR3 amino acids: CASSEGAAPGRNSYNSPLHF. The CDR3, as DNA: TGTGCCAGCAGTGAGGGGGCCGCTCCAGGACGGAACTCCTATAATTCACCCCTCCACTTT. This chain links TRBV6-1 with TRBJ1-6; a possible D gene is TRBD1 (6 bases). CDR1 and CDR2 (germline): MNHNS, SASEGT. This CDR3 region has 20 residues. V was clipped by 3 bases and J by 0 bases, with 21 bases between them.

The chain links TRBV6-5 to TRBJ1-3, with D unclear. The CDR3 has 13 amino acids. Germline CDR1 and CDR2: MNHEY and SVGAGI. The CDR3 loop reads CTSGSRTGNTIYF. DNA for the CDR3: TGTACAAGCGGGAGTAGGACTGGAAACACCATATATTTT.

This clone was seen just once. The rearrangement joins TRBV4-1 to TRBJ2-1; D possibly corresponds to TRBD1 (6 bases). The CDR3 contains 13 residues. Germline CDR1 reads MGHRA; CDR2 reads YSYEKL. Deletions cut 3 bases from V and 10 bases from J, with 13 bases between. The CDR3 DNA reads as TGCGCCAGCAGCCAGGAACAGGGCAGGGAGCAGTTCTTC. Residues: CASSQEQGREQFF.

The chain uses TRBV19 and TRBJ2-1, with TRBD2 as a possible D gene (6 bases). This CDR3 has 14 residues. Germline V lookup: CDR1 LNHDA, CDR2 SQIVND (reference sequence). V was clipped by 11 bases and J by 3 bases, with 17 bases between them. CDR3 protein: CAGDGGKLYNEQFF. The DNA of the CDR3 is TGTGCCGGGGATGGGGGGAAACTCTACAATGAGCAGTTCTTC.

This chain connects TRBV30 to TRBJ1-1; 8 nucleotides agree with TRBD1. Germline loops: CDR1 GTSNPN, CDR2 SVGIG (reference sequence). This CDR3 spans 16 amino acids. The V segment lost 2 bases and the J segment 3 bases; nucleotides outside the gene matches: 11. In DNA form, the CDR3 reads TGTGCCTGGAGTAGCGGTCAGGGGGCGGCAGACACTGAAGCTTTCTTT. Translated: CAWSSGQGAADTEAFF.

The rearrangement uses TRBV18 and TRBJ1-2; D is ambiguous. The CDR3 totals 15 residues. CDR1 KGHSH and CDR2 LQKENI come from the germline V gene. Trimming shortened V by 0 bases and J by 1 base, and 9 bases separated the two germline ends. The CDR3 DNA reads TGTGCCAGCTCACCACCGGCGGGGTTTAACTATGGCTACACCTTC. Translation: CASSPPAGFNYGYTF.

The chain has TRBV3-1 (or the pseudogene TRBV3-2) and TRBJ1-1; 7 bases align to TRBD1. The J segment lost 0 bases and the V segment lost 1 base, leaving 8 bases of the junction unmatched. The CDR3 runs 17 residues. Germline V CDR1 and CDR2: LGHDT, YNNKEL (reference sequence). CDR3 sequence (DNA): TGTGCCAGCAGCCAAGGGTTGACAGGGAGTTTGAACACTGAAGCTTTCTTT. It yields the protein CASSQGLTGSLNTEAFF.

V and J are TRBV19 and TRBJ2-5, with a possible D match to TRBD2 (6 bases). V dropped 1 base and J dropped 2 bases, with 14 bases sitting between them. There are 16 residues in the CDR3. Germline CDR1 and CDR2: LNHDA and SQIVND (reference sequence). The CDR3 DNA reads TGTGCCAGTAGTATAGTAACGGGAGCTACACAAGAGACCCAGTACTTC. Translation gives CASSIVTGATQETQYF.

The chain uses TRBV5-4 and TRBJ2-7; 7 bases line up with TRBD2. This CDR3 has 15 residues. V dropped 4 bases and J dropped 3; count of bases not matched to a gene: 10. CDR1 SGHNT and CDR2 YYREEE come from the germline V gene (reference sequence). CDR3 sequence reads: CASSPDVASGYEQYF. For the CDR3, the DNA is TGTGCCAGCAGCCCGGACGTGGCTAGCGGCTACGAGCAGTACTTC.

The V and J genes are TRBV27 and TRBJ1-2, with D uncertain. Trimming pared 4 bases from V and 0 bases from J, leaving 9 bases between. Germline V gives CDR1 MNHEY, CDR2 SMNVEV (reference sequence). The CDR3 covers 14 residues. This CDR3 reads CASSYEPTNYGYTF. CDR3 coding DNA: TGTGCCAGCAGTTACGAGCCCACTAACTATGGCTACACCTTC.

The rearrangement links TRBV7-2 to TRBJ1-1; no clear D. Trimming removed 1 base from V and 0 bases from J, with 9 bases in between. The CDR3 covers 15 residues. Per germline, CDR1 SGHTA and CDR2 FQGNSA. Here the CDR3 reads CASSLGIQMNTEAFF. The CDR3 DNA reads TGTGCCAGCAGCTTAGGTATACAGATGAACACTGAAGCTTTCTTT.

The chain joins TRBV3-1 (or the pseudogene TRBV3-2) to TRBJ2-2; 8 nucleotides align to TRBD2. The CDR3 spans 14 residues. The germline CDR1 and CDR2 sequences are LGHDT and YNNKEL (reference sequence). V gave up 4 bases and J gave up 6 bases; unmatched junction bases: 4. This CDR3 is CASSLLADSGELFF. CDR3 DNA sequence: TGTGCCAGCAGCCTACTAGCGGATTCCGGGGAGCTGTTTTTT.

The rearrangement joins TRBV6-5 to TRBJ1-4; 10 bases agree with TRBD1. The CDR3 runs 15 residues. Germline CDR1 is MNHEY and CDR2 is SVGAGI. V was pared by 3 bases and J by 8 bases, with 6 bases of the junction left unmatched. In DNA, the CDR3 is TGTGCCAGCAGTTATCGTGACAGGGGGCAGGAAAAACTGTTTTTT. This encodes CASSYRDRGQEKLFF.

V and J are TRBV4-1 and TRBJ2-1; 9 positions agree with TRBD2. The germline V gene encodes CDR1 MGHRA and CDR2 YSYEKL. CDR3 size: 17 residues. J gave up 7 bases and V 3 bases, and 13 bases lay outside the gene matches. The CDR3 DNA reads as TGCGCCAGCAGCCATACCCTCGGGCTAGCGGGGATAAATGAGCAGTTCTTC. Translation: CASSHTLGLAGINEQFF.

The chain carries TRBV6-5 and TRBJ1-4; D call uncertain. Per germline, CDR1 MNHEY and CDR2 SVGAGI. Trimming took off 6 bases at V and 3 bases at J, with 14 bases between the two ends. The CDR3 runs to 15 residues. CDR3 bases: TGTGCCAGCAGAGATGAGGGTACGGCTAATGAAAAACTGTTTTTT. It encodes CASRDEGTANEKLFF.

The rearrangement uses TRBV2 and TRBJ1-6; TRBD1 is a possible D gene (6 bases). Trimming left V 7 bases short and J 9 bases short, with 19 bases between. CDR3 length equals 15 residues. Per the germline V gene, CDR1 is SNHLY and CDR2 is FYNNEI. CDR3 protein: CASTSGRGASSPLHF. CDR3 in DNA: TGTGCCAGCACCTCGGGCAGGGGAGCCTCTTCACCCCTCCACTTT.

There are a few counts of this clone. The chain has TRBV27 and TRBJ2-1; 14 positions match TRBD2. This CDR3 has 17 amino acids. Germline-derived CDR1 and CDR2 are MNHEY and SMNVEV (reference sequence). Germline trimming cut 6 bases from V and 5 bases from J; bases unmatched to any gene: 9. The CDR3 DNA follows: TGTGCCAGCAGCCCAGGGACTAGCGGGAGTCAAGACAATGAGCAGTTCTTC. Residues: CASSPGTSGSQDNEQFF.

The J gene is TRBJ1-1, the V gene TRBV7-6; D is perhaps TRBD1 (5 bases). The V and J ends lost 2 bases and 0 bases respectively, with 10 bases between them. Germline V gene lookup returns CDR1 SGHVS and CDR2 FNYEAQ. This CDR3 is 15 amino acids long. The CDR3 DNA follows: TGTGCCAGCAGCTTATGGAGGGGTGTGAACACTGAAGCTTTCTTT. Amino acids: CASSLWRGVNTEAFF.

The genes are TRBV6-5 and TRBJ1-1; tentatively, D is TRBD1 (5 bases). V lost 2 bases and J lost 5, with 12 bases in between. CDR3 length equals 14 residues. CDR1 and CDR2 (germline): MNHEY, SVGAGI. The CDR3 region has the DNA TGTGCCAGCAGTTACCTAAGGGGCAAGACTGAAGCTTTCTTT. Protein: CASSYLRGKTEAFF.

The chain combines TRBV18 with TRBJ1-1; D is ambiguous. Germline CDR1 and CDR2: KGHSH and LQKENI. The CDR3 is 14 amino acids. V lost 1 base and J 1 base, leaving 7 bases between the germline ends. The CDR3 DNA reads TGTGCCAGCTCACCACTCGCGGGGAACACTGAAGCTTTCTTT. Its translation is CASSPLAGNTEAFF.

The V gene is TRBV20-1, the J gene TRBJ2-7; 7 bases fit TRBD1. The CDR3 length is 14 residues. The V gene's germline CDR1 is DFQATT and CDR2 SNEGSKA (reference sequence). V lost 3 bases to trimming and J lost 1 base; unmatched junction nucleotides: 6. CDR3 sequence reads: CSASPGTDSYEQYF. The DNA of the CDR3 is TGCAGTGCTAGTCCCGGGACAGATTCCTACGAGCAGTACTTC.

This clone was seen a single time. The chain has TRBV10-3 and TRBJ2-1; a possible D gene is TRBD2 (6 bases). Germline lookup yields CDR1 ENHRY and CDR2 SYGVKD. With 11 bases removed from V and 8 bases from J, the gap between germline ends came to 19 bases. CDR3 length equals 13 residues. The CDR3 spells CAARDGTFDEQFF. The DNA for the CDR3 is TGTGCCGCCAGAGACGGGACTTTCGATGAGCAGTTCTTC.

The CDR3 DNA is TGCGCCAGCAGGAAAATTGACAGGGACCGGGGAAACACCATATATTTT. Amino acid sequence: CASRKIDRDRGNTIYF. V usage is TRBV10-2 and J usage is TRBJ1-3; 7 nucleotides line up with TRBD1. In germline, CDR1 is WSHSY, CDR2 SAAADI. The junction had 12 bases not matched to a gene; V was cut back by 6 bases and J by 4 bases. The CDR3 sequence is 16 residues long.